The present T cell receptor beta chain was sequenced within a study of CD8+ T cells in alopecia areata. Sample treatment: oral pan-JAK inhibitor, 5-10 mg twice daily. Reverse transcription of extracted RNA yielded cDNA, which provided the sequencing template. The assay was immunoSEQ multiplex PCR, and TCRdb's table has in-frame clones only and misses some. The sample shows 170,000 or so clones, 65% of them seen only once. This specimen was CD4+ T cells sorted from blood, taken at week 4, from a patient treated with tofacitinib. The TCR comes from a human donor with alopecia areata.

DNA for the CDR3: TGTGCCAGGGCCCTACCAGGGAGGAGCGAGCAGTACTTC. Its protein is CARALPGRSEQYF. The rearrangement uses TRBV2 and TRBJ2-7; a possible D gene is TRBD2 (6 bases). V lost 9 bases and J lost 6, with 18 bases in between. The CDR3 is made up of 13 amino acids. Germline V lookup: CDR1 SNHLY, CDR2 FYNNEI.